Here is one T cell receptor (beta chain) with its context. Its specificity is not known. As for treatment: over 15 received Ad26.COV2.S at low or high dose, single or two shots; 5 received placebo; per-sample allocation not given. Sampling was performed 63 days after the first vaccine or placebo injection. The source of the sample is a study of Ad26.COV2.S vaccination and SARS-CoV-2 variants. General study findings and limits: TCR breadth and depth analyses may have underestimated total T cell responses.

CDR3 size: 15 residues. Trimming pared 3 bases from V and 2 bases from J, leaving 11 bases between. CDR1 and CDR2 (germline): KGHSH, LQKENI. Repertoires were generated with immunoSEQ multiplex PCR, while TCRdb's copy carries only in-frame clones and drops some. In the table there are about 480,000 clones, around 88% of which are singletons. The source of this sequence is a person aged 18 to 59 who received the Ad26.COV2.S COVID-19 vaccine or a placebo. This specimen was peripheral blood, taken in a trial of Ad26.COV2.S vaccine versus placebo. The V gene is TRBV18, the J gene TRBJ2-1; D unclear. CDR3 in DNA: TGTGCCAGCTCACCGGATATCGGCGCCTACAATGAGCAGTTCTTC. It translates to CASSPDIGAYNEQFF.